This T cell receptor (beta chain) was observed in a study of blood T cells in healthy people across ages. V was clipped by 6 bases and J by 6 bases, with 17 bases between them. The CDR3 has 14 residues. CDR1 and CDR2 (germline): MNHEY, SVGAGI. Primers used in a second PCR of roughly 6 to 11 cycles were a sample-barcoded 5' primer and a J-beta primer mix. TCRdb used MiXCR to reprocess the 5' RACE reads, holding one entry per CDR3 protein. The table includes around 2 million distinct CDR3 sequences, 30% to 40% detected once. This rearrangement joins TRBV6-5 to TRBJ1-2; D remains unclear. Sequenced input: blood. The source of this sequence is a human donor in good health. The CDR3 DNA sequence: TGTGCCAGCAGCTCGGCCGGGATCGACGATGGCTACACCTTC. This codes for CASSSAGIDDGYTF.